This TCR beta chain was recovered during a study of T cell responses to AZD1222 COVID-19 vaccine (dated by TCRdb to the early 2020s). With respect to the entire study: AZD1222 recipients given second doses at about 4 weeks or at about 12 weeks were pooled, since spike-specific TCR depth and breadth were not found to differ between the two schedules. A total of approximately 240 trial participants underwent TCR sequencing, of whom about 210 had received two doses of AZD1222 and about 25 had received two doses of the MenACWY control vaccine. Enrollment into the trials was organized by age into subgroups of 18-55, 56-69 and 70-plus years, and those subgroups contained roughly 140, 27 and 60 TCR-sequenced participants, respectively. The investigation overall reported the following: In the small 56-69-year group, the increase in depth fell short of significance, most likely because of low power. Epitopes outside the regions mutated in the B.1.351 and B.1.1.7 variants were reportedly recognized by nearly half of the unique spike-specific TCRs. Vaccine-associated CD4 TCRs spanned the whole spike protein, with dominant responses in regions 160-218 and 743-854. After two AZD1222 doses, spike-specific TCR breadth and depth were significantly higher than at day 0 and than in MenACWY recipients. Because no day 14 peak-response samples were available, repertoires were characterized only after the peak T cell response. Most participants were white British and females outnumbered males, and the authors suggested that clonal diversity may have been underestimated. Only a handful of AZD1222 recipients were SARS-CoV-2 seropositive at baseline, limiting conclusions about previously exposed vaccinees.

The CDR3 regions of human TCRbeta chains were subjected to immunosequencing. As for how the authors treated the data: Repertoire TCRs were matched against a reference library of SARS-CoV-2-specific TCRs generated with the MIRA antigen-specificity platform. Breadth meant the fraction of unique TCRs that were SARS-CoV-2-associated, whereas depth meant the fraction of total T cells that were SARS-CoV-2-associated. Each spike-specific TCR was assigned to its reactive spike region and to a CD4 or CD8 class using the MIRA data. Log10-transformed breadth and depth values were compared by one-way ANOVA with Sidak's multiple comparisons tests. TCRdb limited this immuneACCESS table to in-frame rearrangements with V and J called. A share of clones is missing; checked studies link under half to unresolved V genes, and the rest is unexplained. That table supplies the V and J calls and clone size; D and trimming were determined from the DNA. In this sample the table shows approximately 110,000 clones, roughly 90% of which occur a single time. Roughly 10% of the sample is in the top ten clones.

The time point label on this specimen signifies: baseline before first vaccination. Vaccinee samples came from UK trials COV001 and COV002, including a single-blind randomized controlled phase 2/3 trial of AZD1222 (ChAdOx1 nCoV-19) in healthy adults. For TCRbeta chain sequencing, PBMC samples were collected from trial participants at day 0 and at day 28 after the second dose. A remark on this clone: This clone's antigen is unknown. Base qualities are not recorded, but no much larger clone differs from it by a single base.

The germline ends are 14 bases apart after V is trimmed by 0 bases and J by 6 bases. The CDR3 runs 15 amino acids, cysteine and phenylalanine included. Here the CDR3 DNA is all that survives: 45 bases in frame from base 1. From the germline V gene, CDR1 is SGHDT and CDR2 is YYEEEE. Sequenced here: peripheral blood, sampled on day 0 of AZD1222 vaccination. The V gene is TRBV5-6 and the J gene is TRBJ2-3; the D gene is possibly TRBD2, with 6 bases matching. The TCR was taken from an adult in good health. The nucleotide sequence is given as TGTGCCAGCAGCTTGGGTGGCGCGGGGCTGGATACGCAGTATTTT. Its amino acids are CASSLGGAGLDTQYF.